This TCR beta chain came from a study of CD8+ T cells in alopecia areata. At the level of the study: For the treated group, dosing was oral tofacitinib at 5 to 10 mg twice daily.

Sequencing relied on a cDNA template that was reverse transcribed from extracted RNA. TCRdb's table, derived via immunoSEQ multiplex PCR, lists solely in-frame clones and lacks some. The sample holds some 180,000 clones; about 53% are singletons and the top ten take approximately 10%. Specified treatment: oral pan-JAK inhibitor, 5-10 mg twice daily. The CDR3 contains 13 residues. Germline CDR1 is LNHDA and CDR2 is SQIVND (reference sequence). J was trimmed by 6 bases and V by 6 bases; bases with no gene match: 7. Study-wide findings and caveats: Significant decreases in scalp clonality and expanded CD8+ clones followed tofacitinib treatment.

On this clone itself: Its antigen is still unknown.

The receptor comes from a human donor with alopecia areata. V gene TRBV19 combines with J gene TRBJ1-1; TRBD1 matches 7 bases. Sequencing was performed on CD8+ T cells sorted from blood, taken at week 24, from a patient treated with tofacitinib. CDR3 DNA sequence: TGTGCCAGTAGCTGGGGCGGACAGGCTGAAGCTTTCTTT. It yields the protein CASSWGGQAEAFF.